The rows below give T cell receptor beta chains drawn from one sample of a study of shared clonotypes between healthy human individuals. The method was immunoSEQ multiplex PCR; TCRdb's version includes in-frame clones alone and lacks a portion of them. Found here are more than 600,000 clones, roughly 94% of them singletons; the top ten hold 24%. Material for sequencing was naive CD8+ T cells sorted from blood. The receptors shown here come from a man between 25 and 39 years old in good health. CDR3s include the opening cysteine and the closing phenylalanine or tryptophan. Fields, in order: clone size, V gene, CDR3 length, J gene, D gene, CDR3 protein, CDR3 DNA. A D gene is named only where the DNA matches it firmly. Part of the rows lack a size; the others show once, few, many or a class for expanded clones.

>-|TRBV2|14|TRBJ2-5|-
CASAGAYDQETQYF
TGTGCCAGCGCCGGCGCATACGATCAAGAGACCCAGTACTTC
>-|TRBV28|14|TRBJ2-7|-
CASSFRDKTYEQYF
TGTGCCAGCAGTTTTCGAGACAAGACCTACGAGCAGTACTTC
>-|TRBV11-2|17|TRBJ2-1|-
CASSTVGYRRPYNEQFF
TGTGCCAGCAGCACCGTGGGGTACAGGAGACCCTACAATGAGCAGTTCTTC
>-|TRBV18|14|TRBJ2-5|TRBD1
CASSGPGQEETQYF
TGTGCCAGCTCAGGCCCGGGACAGGAAGAGACCCAGTACTTC
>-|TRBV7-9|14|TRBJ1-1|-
CASSLGLGITEAFF
TGTGCCAGCAGCTTAGGGCTGGGAATCACTGAAGCTTTCTTT
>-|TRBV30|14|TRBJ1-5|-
CAWTEPASNQPQHF
TGTGCCTGGACCGAGCCAGCCAGCAATCAGCCCCAGCATTTT
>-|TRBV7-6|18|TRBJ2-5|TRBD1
CASSFQSPGGQGKETQYF
TGTGCCAGCAGCTTTCAATCACCCGGGGGACAGGGTAAAGAGACCCAGTACTTC
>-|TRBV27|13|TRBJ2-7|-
CASSFGGRGEQYF
TGTGCCAGCAGTTTTGGGGGGCGAGGCGAGCAGTACTTC
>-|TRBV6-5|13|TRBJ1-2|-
CASSPGTPYGYTF
TGTGCCAGCAGCCCCGGGACACCCTATGGCTACACCTTC
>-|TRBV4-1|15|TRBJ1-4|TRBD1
CASSRRTGTPEKLFF
TGCGCCAGCAGCCGAAGGACAGGGACGCCTGAAAAACTGTTTTTT
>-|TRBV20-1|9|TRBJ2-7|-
CSARGRQYF
TGCAGTGCTAGAGGGCGGCAGTACTTC
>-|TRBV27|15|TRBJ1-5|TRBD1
CASSGTGGSNQPQHF
TGTGCCAGCAGTGGCACAGGGGGTAGCAATCAGCCCCAGCATTTT
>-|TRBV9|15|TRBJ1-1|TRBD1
CASSPPDRGNTEAFF
TGTGCCAGCAGCCCGCCGGACAGGGGGAACACTGAAGCTTTCTTT
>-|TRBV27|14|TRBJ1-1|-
CASSLYGENTEAFF
TGTGCCAGCAGTTTATACGGGGAAAACACTGAAGCTTTCTTT
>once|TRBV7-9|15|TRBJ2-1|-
CASSLFQSAGNEQFF
TGTGCCAGCAGCTTATTCCAGTCAGCGGGCAATGAGCAGTTCTTC
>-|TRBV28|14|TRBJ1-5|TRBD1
CASRPRQGSQPQHF
TGTGCCAGCAGACCACGACAGGGTAGTCAGCCCCAGCATTTT
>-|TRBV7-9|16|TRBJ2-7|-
CASSLALGGALYEQYF
TGTGCCAGCAGCTTAGCCTTGGGTGGGGCCTTATATGAGCAGTACTTC
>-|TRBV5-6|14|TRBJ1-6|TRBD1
CASSLNQGGSPLHF
TGTGCCAGCAGCTTGAACCAGGGGGGTTCACCCCTCCACTTT
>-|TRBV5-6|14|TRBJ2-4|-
CASSFGGFVDIQYF
TGTGCCAGCAGCTTTGGCGGGTTTGTTGACATTCAGTACTTC
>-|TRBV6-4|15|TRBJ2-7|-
CASSDSPGPTDEQYF
TGTGCCAGCAGTGACTCTCCTGGTCCCACGGACGAGCAGTACTTC
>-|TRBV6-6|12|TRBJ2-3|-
CASSFKPDTQYF
TGTGCCAGCAGTTTCAAACCCGATACGCAGTATTTT
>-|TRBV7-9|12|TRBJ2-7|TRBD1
CASSYRGYEQYF
TGTGCCAGCTCCTACAGGGGCTACGAGCAGTACTTC